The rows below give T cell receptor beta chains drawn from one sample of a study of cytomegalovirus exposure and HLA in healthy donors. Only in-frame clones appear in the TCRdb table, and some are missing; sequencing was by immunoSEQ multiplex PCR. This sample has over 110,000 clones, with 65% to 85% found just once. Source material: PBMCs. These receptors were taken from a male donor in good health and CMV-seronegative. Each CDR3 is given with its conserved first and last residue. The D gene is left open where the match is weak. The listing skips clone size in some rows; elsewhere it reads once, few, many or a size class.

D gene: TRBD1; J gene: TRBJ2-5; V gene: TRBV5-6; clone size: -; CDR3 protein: CASSLGPGQGGETQYF; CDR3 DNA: TGTGCCAGCAGCTTGGGGCCGGGACAGGGCGGAGAGACCCAGTACTTC
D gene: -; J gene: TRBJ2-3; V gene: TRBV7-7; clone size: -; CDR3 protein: CASRRSGSGTDTQYF; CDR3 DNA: TGTGCTAGCAGGCGAAGTGGTTCGGGAACAGATACGCAGTATTTT
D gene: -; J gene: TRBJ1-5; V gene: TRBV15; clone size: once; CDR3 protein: CATSRGSVSNQPQHF; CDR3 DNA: TGTGCCACCAGCAGAGGTAGCGTAAGCAATCAGCCCCAGCATTTT
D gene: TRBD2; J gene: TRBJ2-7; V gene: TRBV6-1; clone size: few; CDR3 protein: CASSVGGSSYEQYF; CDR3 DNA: TGTGCCAGCAGTGTCGGGGGGAGCTCCTACGAGCAGTACTTC
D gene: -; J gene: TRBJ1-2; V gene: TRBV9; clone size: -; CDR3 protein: CASSVEQSYGYTF; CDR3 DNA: TGTGCCAGCAGCGTAGAACAGAGCTATGGCTACACCTTC
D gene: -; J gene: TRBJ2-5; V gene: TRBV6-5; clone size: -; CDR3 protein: CASSPMDSKETQYF; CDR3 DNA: TGTGCCAGCAGCCCGATGGACAGTAAAGAGACCCAGTACTTC
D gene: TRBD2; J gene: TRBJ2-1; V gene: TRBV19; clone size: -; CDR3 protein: CASTLAGGPGEQFF; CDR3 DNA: TGTGCCAGTACGCTAGCGGGAGGGCCGGGTGAGCAGTTCTTC
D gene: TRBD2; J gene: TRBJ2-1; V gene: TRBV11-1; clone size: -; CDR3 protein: CASSSGLALSSYNEQFF; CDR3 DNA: TGTGCCAGCAGCTCTGGACTAGCTCTTAGCTCCTACAATGAGCAGTTCTTC
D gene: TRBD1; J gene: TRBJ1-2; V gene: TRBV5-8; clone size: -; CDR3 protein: CASSLPDRGDGYTF; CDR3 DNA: TGTGCCAGCAGCTTACCCGACAGGGGAGATGGCTACACCTTC
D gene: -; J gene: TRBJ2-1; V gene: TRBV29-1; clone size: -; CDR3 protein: CSVEVPYDEQFF; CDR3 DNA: TGCAGCGTTGAAGTCCCCTACGATGAGCAGTTCTTC
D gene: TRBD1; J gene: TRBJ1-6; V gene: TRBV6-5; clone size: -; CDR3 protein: CASSSSGTATNSPLHF; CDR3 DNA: TGTGCCAGCAGTTCATCCGGGACAGCAACTAATTCACCCCTCCACTTT
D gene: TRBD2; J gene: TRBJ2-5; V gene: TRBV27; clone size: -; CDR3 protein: CASSPPLGLAGEETQYF; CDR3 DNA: TGTGCCAGCAGTCCACCCCTGGGACTAGCGGGGGAAGAGACCCAGTACTTC
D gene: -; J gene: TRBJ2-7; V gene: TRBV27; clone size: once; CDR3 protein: CASSEQWGGNEQYF; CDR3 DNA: TGTGCCAGCAGTGAACAGTGGGGCGGCAACGAGCAGTACTTC
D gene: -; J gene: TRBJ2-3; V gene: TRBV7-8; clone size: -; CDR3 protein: CASSTTSRDTQYF; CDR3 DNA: TGTGCCAGCAGCACTACCTCTCGGGATACGCAGTATTTT
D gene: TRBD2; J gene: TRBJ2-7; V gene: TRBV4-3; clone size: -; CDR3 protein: CASSQRLAGVITGEQYF; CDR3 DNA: TGCGCCAGCAGCCAACGACTAGCGGGAGTAATAACTGGCGAGCAGTACTTC
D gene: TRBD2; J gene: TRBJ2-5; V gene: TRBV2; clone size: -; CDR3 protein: CASLVGTSDQYF; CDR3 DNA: TGTGCCAGCTTGGTAGGGACTAGCGATCAGTACTTC
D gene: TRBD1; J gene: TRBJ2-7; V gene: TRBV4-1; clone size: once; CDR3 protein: CASSQPFPGQGRGDEQYF; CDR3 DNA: TGCGCCAGCAGCCAGCCCTTCCCGGGACAGGGGCGGGGGGACGAGCAGTACTTC
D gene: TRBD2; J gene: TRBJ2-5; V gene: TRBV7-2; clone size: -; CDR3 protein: CASSSGPGAGGGETQYF; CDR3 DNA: TGTGCCAGCAGCTCGGGCCCGGGAGCGGGAGGGGGGGAGACCCAGTACTTC
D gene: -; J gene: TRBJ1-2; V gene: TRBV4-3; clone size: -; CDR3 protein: CASSQKNPRLGGYTF; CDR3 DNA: TGCGCCAGCAGCCAGAAGAACCCGCGACTCGGTGGCTACACCTTC
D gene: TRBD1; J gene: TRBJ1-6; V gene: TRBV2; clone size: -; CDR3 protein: CASRGTGSPLHF; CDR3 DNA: TGTGCCAGCAGGGGGACAGGCTCACCCCTCCACTTT
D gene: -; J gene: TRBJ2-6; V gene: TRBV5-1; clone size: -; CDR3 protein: CASSHRASGANVLTF; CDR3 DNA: TGCGCCAGCAGCCACAGGGCTTCTGGGGCCAACGTCCTGACTTTC
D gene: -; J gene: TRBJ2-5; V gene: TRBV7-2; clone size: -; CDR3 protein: CASSLAPQETQYF; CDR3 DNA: TGTGCCAGCAGCTTAGCCCCGCAAGAGACCCAGTACTTC